This is a list of T cell receptor beta chains from one sample in a study of cytomegalovirus exposure and HLA in healthy donors. The data were produced by immunoSEQ multiplex PCR, yet TCRdb's version contains in-frame clones alone and is incomplete. The sample records 150,000 to 200,000 clones, 77% being singletons. Sequencing was carried out using PBMCs. The receptors originated from a man aged 25-45 years in good health and CMV-seropositive. Each CDR3 is given with its conserved first and last residue. D genes are given only for firm matches. Expanded clones get a size class; other rows say once, few or many, or leave the size out.

D	size	V	J	DNA	CDR3
TRBD1	-	TRBV19	TRBJ2-7	TGTGCCAGTGGCCCCGACAGGGGCAACTACGAGCAGTACTTC	CASGPDRGNYEQYF
-	-	TRBV5-4	TRBJ1-5	TGTGCCAGCACCTCTGGGGGAGGTTTCGGAAATCAGCCCCAGCATTTT	CASTSGGGFGNQPQHF
TRBD1	-	TRBV27	TRBJ1-4	TGTGCCAGCAGCTCAGGGGGTGGTGAAAAACTGTTTTTT	CASSSGGGEKLFF
TRBD1	-	TRBV7-2	TRBJ2-7	TGTGCCAGCAGTCCAGGGACAGACTACGAGCAGTACTTC	CASSPGTDYEQYF
TRBD1	-	TRBV10-3	TRBJ2-5	TGTGCCATCAGCGGGACAGAAGAGACCCAGTACTTC	CAISGTEETQYF
-	-	TRBV20-1	TRBJ2-7	TGCAGTGCTAGAGAAGCTGCCGAGCAGTACTTC	CSAREAAEQYF
-	once	TRBV6-5	TRBJ2-5	TGTGCCAGCAGGCCCGCCGGTCAAGAGACCCAGTACTTC	CASRPAGQETQYF
-	-	TRBV6-5	TRBJ1-1	TGTGCCAGCAGTTATAGGGGGGGGAACACTGAAGCTTTCTTT	CASSYRGGNTEAFF
-	-	TRBV2	TRBJ1-4	TGTGCCAGCATTGTTAATGTGATGGGCGAAAAACTGTTTTTT	CASIVNVMGEKLFF
-	-	TRBV7-2	TRBJ1-6	TGTGCCAGCAGCTCGAACTACAACCTTAATTCACCCCTCCACTTT	CASSSNYNLNSPLHF
TRBD1	-	TRBV4-1	TRBJ1-4	TGCGCCAGCAGCCATACAGGGGATTATGAAAAACTGTTTTTT	CASSHTGDYEKLFF
-	-	TRBV6-5	TRBJ1-6	TGTGCCAGCGGAATGGAGGGTTCAAATTCACCCCTCCACTTT	CASGMEGSNSPLHF
-	-	TRBV19	TRBJ1-2	TGTGCCAGTAGTATGGTTGGGGCCTCGGGCCTACCTAACTATGGCTACACCTTC	CASSMVGASGLPNYGYTF
TRBD1	-	TRBV9	TRBJ1-1	TGTGCCAGCAGCGTAGATCTGGACAGGGGTGTAGCTTTCTTT	CASSVDLDRGVAFF
TRBD1	once	TRBV5-6	TRBJ2-7	TGTGCCAGCAGCTCTGGACAGGGTATCCCCTACGAGCAGTACTTC	CASSSGQGIPYEQYF
TRBD1	few	TRBV6-5	TRBJ2-1	TGTGCCAGCAGTTCGGACAGGGTGTACAATGAGCAGTTCTTC	CASSSDRVYNEQFF
TRBD1	-	TRBV7-6	TRBJ2-7	TGTGCCAGCAGCCCCAGGACAGGGGACGACTACGAGCAGTACTTC	CASSPRTGDDYEQYF
TRBD1	-	TRBV30	TRBJ2-7	TGTGCCTGGAGTACCGGGACAGTATACGAGCAGTACTTC	CAWSTGTVYEQYF
TRBD1	few	TRBV30	TRBJ2-1	TGTGCCTATTCCAGGGGGCTTGTTGAGCAGTTCTTC	CAYSRGLVEQFF
-	-	TRBV23-1	TRBJ2-6	TGCGCCAGCCCGGGACAACTTCTCTCTGGGGCCAACGTCCTGACTTTC	CASPGQLLSGANVLTF
-	-	TRBV5-4	TRBJ2-7	TGTGCCAGCAGCTTGGGAGGGACCTACGAGCAGTACTTC	CASSLGGTYEQYF
-	-	TRBV15	TRBJ2-6	TGTGCCACCAGCAGAGCCCACCAGGGGTCCGGGGCCAACGTCCTGACTTTC	CATSRAHQGSGANVLTF
TRBD2	few	TRBV27	TRBJ2-1	TGTGCCAGCAGTACAACGGGGGGGTCCTACAATGAGCAGTTCTTC	CASSTTGGSYNEQFF
TRBD1	-	TRBV7-2	TRBJ1-6	TGTGCCAGCAGGATTAGGACAGGGGAGGCTAATTCACCCCTCCACTTT	CASRIRTGEANSPLHF